This T cell receptor beta chain was found in a study of graft-versus-host responses after intestinal transplantation. Study details: Recipients were all induced with anti-thymocyte globulin, then given tacrolimus and steroids for about three years.

Sequencing was performed with immunoSEQ multiplex PCR; in TCRdb, only in-frame clones are kept and a portion is missing. Among fewer than 25,000 clones listed, around 43% were seen once. V was clipped by 2 bases and J by 4 bases, with 12 bases between them. The CDR3 is made up of 15 amino acids. CDR1 is MNHNS, CDR2 SASEGT, per germline. The authors combined 200,000 CFSE-labeled responder cells with 200,000 irradiated, violet-dye-labeled stimulator cells in plates. The sequencing used alloreactive CD8+ T cells from a mixed lymphocyte reaction culture, collected before transplantation. Documented subset: CFSE-low proliferating T cells sorted from roughly six-day pre-transplant mixed lymphocyte reaction (GvH or HvG direction). This sequence originates from a human patient who was an organ donor for intestinal transplantation. The chain recombines TRBV6-1 with TRBJ2-1; maybe TRBD2 (6 bases). CDR3 region: CASSEIAEIYNEQFF. The CDR3 DNA sequence: TGTGCCAGCAGTGAAATAGCGGAAATATACAATGAGCAGTTCTTC.